One and the same sample provided the 4 T cell receptor beta chains below, sequenced in a study of shared clonotypes between healthy human individuals. The protocol was immunoSEQ multiplex PCR, while the TCRdb copy is restricted to in-frame clones and leaves out a portion. This sample has 2,500,000 or so clones, with 93% found just once. Sequencing was done on a sample of naive CD4+ T cells from PBMCs. Subset specified: CD45RA+ positively selected. These receptors all stem from a man between 18 and 35 years old in good health. Some clones in this sample may be carry-over from other donors' samples.

This clone appeared a few times. The V gene is TRBV28, the J gene TRBJ1-1; 7 nucleotides align to TRBD1. The CDR3 length is 12 residues. Looked up from germline, CDR1 is MDHEN and CDR2 is SYDVKM. V trimming: 4 bases; J trimming: 11 bases; junction bases outside the gene matches: 7. The CDR3 protein is CASSSLTGIAFF. CDR3 coding DNA: TGTGCCAGCAGTTCCCTGACAGGGATCGCTTTCTTT.

This clone was found once. The chain is built from TRBV2 and TRBJ2-5; 7 bases agree with TRBD1. CDR1 is SNHLY, CDR2 FYNNEI, per germline. The CDR3 consists of 15 residues. V was pared by 2 bases and J by 7 bases, with 10 bases of the junction left unmatched. The chain's CDR3 is CASSEPETGRGTQYF. CDR3 coding DNA: TGTGCCAGCAGTGAACCGGAGACAGGGAGAGGGACCCAGTACTTC.

The rearrangement uses TRBV10-2 and TRBJ2-1, with unresolved D. V was trimmed by 7 bases and J by 4 bases, leaving 17 bases between them. Germline V gene data show CDR1 as WSHSY and CDR2 as SAAADI. CDR3 size: 15 residues. CDR3 sequence (DNA): TGCGCCAGCACAGAAGACCGGGTCGGGTACAATGAGCAGTTCTTC. Protein sequence: CASTEDRVGYNEQFF.

The chain has TRBV7-8 and TRBJ2-2; tentative D call: TRBD1 (6 bases). The CDR3 has 16 residues. V was clipped by 1 base and J by 1 base, with 10 bases between them. Germline values: CDR1 SGHVS, CDR2 FQNEAQ. CDR3 sequence reads: CASSLVGTQNTGELFF. In DNA form, the CDR3 reads TGTGCCAGCAGCTTAGTTGGGACACAGAACACCGGGGAGCTGTTTTTT.